This T cell receptor (beta chain) is from a study of blood T cell repertoires in COVID-19. Study-level information: Spain, Italy and the United States supplied samples that represented acute and convalescent COVID-19. PBMCs, B-cell-depleted T cells, or T cells provided the cDNA or gDNA that made up the material.

In the original workflow: Estimation of nucleated cell counts relied on the amplification of reference gene primers. The method was immunoSEQ multiplex PCR; TCRdb's version includes in-frame clones alone and lacks a portion of them. From that table come the V and J calls and clone size; the DNA was used to work out D and trimming. Here the sample spans over 200,000 clones, around 80% being singletons. The TCR originated in a human donor in a cohort sampled during active COVID-19. The sample was peripheral blood.

In DNA form, the CDR3 reads TGTGCCAGCAGCCTAAGCGGGAGACCAGATACGCAGTATTTT. It encodes CASSLSGRPDTQYF. V gene TRBV6-5 combines with J gene TRBJ2-3, with TRBD2 matching 8 bases. The trim removed 6 bases at V and 4 bases at J, leaving 6 bases unmatched. This CDR3 has 14 residues. The germline gives CDR1 MNHEY, CDR2 SVGAGI.